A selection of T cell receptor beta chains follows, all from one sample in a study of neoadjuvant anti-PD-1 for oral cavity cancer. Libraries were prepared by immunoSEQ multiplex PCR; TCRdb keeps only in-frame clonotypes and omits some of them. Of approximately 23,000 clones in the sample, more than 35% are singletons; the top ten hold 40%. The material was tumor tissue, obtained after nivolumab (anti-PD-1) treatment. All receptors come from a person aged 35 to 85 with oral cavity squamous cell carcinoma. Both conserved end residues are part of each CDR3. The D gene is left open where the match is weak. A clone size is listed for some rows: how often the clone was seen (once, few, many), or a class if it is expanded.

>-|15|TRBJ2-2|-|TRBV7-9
CASSSRDTRTGELFF
TGTGCCAGCAGCTCCCGGGACACTCGCACCGGGGAGCTGTTTTTT
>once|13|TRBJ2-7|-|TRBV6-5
CASSSSGTYEQYF
TGTGCCAGCAGTTCCTCCGGGACCTACGAGCAGTACTTC
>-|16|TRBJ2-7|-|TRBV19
CASSTRWEGASYEQYF
TGTGCCAGTAGTACTCGGTGGGAGGGGGCCTCCTACGAGCAGTACTTC
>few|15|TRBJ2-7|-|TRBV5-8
CASSQRSGFGYEQYF
TGTGCCAGCAGCCAAAGGTCGGGGTTTGGCTACGAGCAGTACTTC
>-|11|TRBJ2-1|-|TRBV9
CASSALDEQFF
TGTGCCAGCAGTGCACTGGATGAGCAGTTCTTC
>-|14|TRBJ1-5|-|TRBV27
CASSLRNSNQPQHF
TGTGCCAGCAGTTTGAGGAATAGCAATCAGCCCCAGCATTTT
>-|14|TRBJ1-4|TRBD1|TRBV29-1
CSVETDRYNEKLFF
TGCAGCGTTGAAACGGACAGGTATAATGAAAAACTGTTTTTT
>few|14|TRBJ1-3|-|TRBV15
CATRSRRSGNTIYF
TGTGCCACCAGATCTCGAAGGTCTGGAAACACCATATATTTT
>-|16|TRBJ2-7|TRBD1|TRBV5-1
CASSLVRGPSSYEQYF
TGCGCCAGCAGCTTGGTTAGGGGGCCGAGCTCCTACGAGCAGTACTTC
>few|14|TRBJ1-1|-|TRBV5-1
CASSVDNMNTEAFF
TGCGCCAGCAGCGTGGACAATATGAACACTGAAGCTTTCTTT
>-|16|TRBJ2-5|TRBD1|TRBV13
CASSTWTGWYQETQYF
TGTGCCAGCAGCACGTGGACAGGGTGGTACCAAGAGACCCAGTACTTC
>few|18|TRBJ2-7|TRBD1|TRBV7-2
CASSPAPPGQGWSYEQYF
TGTGCCAGCAGCCCCGCACCGCCGGGACAGGGATGGTCCTACGAGCAGTACTTC
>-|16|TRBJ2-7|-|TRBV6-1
CASSEYRGDRLREQYF
TGTGCCAGCAGTGAATATCGGGGCGACAGGTTGAGGGAGCAGTACTTC
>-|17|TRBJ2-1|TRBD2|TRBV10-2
CASRVRPGLAGDNEQFF
TGCGCCAGCAGGGTAAGACCGGGACTAGCGGGGGACAATGAGCAGTTCTTC
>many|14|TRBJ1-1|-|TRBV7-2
CASSLQGQNTEAFF
TGTGCCAGCAGCTTACAGGGGCAGAACACTGAAGCTTTCTTT